The 9 T cell receptor beta chains below come from one sample, sequenced in a study of cytomegalovirus exposure and HLA in healthy donors. PCR involved 60 Vbeta and 13 Jbeta primers. Only in-frame clones appear in the TCRdb table, and some are missing; sequencing was by immunoSEQ multiplex PCR. Of around 120,000 clones listed, about 83% were seen once; the top ten hold roughly 4.9%. The sample was PBMCs. Receptors were obtained from a female donor in good health and CMV-seropositive.

This chain uses TRBV28 with TRBJ2-7; TRBD1 might be the D (5 bases). The CDR3 runs to 14 residues. Per the germline V gene, CDR1 is MDHEN and CDR2 is SYDVKM. V was clipped by 2 bases and J by 3 bases, with 11 bases between them. This CDR3 is CASSLTQGYYEQYF. For the CDR3, the DNA is TGTGCCAGCAGTTTAACTCAGGGTTACTACGAGCAGTACTTC. Using reference TRBV28 and TRBJ2-7 for the parts outside the CDR3, the full variable domain is DVKVTQSSRYLVKRTGEKVFLECVQDMDHENMFWYRQDPGLGLRLIYFSYDVKMKEKGDIPEGYSVSREKKERFSLILESASTNQTSMYLCASSLTQGYYEQYFGPGTRLTVT.

This chain uses TRBV2 with TRBJ1-1; TRBD1 matches at 9 bases. V trimming: 11 bases; J trimming: 1 base; junction bases outside the gene matches: 11. The CDR3 covers 15 residues. CDR1 is SNHLY and CDR2 is FYNNEI in the germline V gene. CDR3 residues: CALPGQGLRNTEAFF. The CDR3 DNA sequence: TGTGCCCTTCCGGGACAGGGCTTACGGAACACTGAAGCTTTCTTT. Combining the CDR3 with reference TRBV2 and TRBJ1-1 gives the whole variable domain EPEVTQTPSHQVTQMGQEVILRCVPISNHLYFYWYRQILGQKVEFLVSFYNNEISEKSEIFDDQFSVERPDGSNFTLKIRSTKLEDSAMYFCALPGQGLRNTEAFFGQGTRLTVV.

J is TRBJ1-5 and V is TRBV2; D is unresolved. Trimming took off 7 bases at V and 6 bases at J, with 13 bases between the two ends. CDR1 is SNHLY and CDR2 is FYNNEI in the germline V gene. The CDR3 is 13 residues long. The DNA for the CDR3 is TGTGCCAGCACGAGATTACCATCTCAGCCCCAGCATTTT. The encoded protein is CASTRLPSQPQHF.

The chain combines TRBV30 with TRBJ1-4; no firm D call. Deletions cut 2 bases from V and 2 bases from J, with 12 bases between. Germline lookup yields CDR1 GTSNPN and CDR2 SVGIG (reference sequence). The CDR3 consists of 15 residues. The CDR3 nucleotides read TGTGCCTGGAGTAAGCGGACCGGGACTAATGAAAAACTGTTTTTT. It encodes CAWSKRTGTNEKLFF. The variable domain in full, completed from reference TRBV30 and TRBJ1-4, reads SQTIHQWPATLVQPVGSPLSLECTVEGTSNPNLYWYRQAAGRGLQLLFYSVGIGQISSEVPQNLSASRPQDRQFILSSKKLLLSDSGFYLCAWSKRTGTNEKLFFGSGTQLSVL.

The V gene is TRBV6-5, the J gene TRBJ1-4; possibly TRBD1 for D (5 bases). The CDR3 consists of 16 residues. In germline, CDR1 is MNHEY, CDR2 SVGAGI. V gave up 4 bases and J gave up 0 bases, with 12 bases separating them. CDR3 nucleotide sequence: TGTGCCAGCAGTTCGACCGACAGTGCAACTAATGAAAAACTGTTTTTT. Its translation is CASSSTDSATNEKLFF.

The chain joins TRBV2 to TRBJ2-2; D not resolved. The CDR3 is 14 residues long. V lost 6 bases and J 2 bases, leaving 10 bases between the germline ends. Germline lookup yields CDR1 SNHLY and CDR2 FYNNEI. CDR3 in DNA: TGTGCCAGCAGGGAATACAGAAACACCGGGGAGCTGTTTTTT. Residues: CASREYRNTGELFF.

V is TRBV5-8 and J is TRBJ2-7, with 13 bases fitting TRBD2. CDR3 length: 20 amino acids. The V segment lost 0 bases and the J segment 3 bases; nucleotides outside the gene matches: 15. Per germline, CDR1 SGHTS and CDR2 YDEGEE. CDR3 amino acids: CASSLVGLARTSGRFYEQYF. In DNA form, the CDR3 reads TGTGCCAGCAGCTTGGTAGGGCTCGCCCGGACTAGCGGGAGATTCTACGAGCAGTACTTC.

The chain joins TRBV27 to TRBJ2-7, with 7 bases identical to TRBD2. The junction had 13 bases not matched to a gene; V was cut back by 6 bases and J by 2 bases. Germline V lookup: CDR1 MNHEY, CDR2 SMNVEV (reference sequence). There are 16 residues in the CDR3. CDR3 in DNA: TGTGCCAGCAGCCCTGCGGGGAGGGCTTTAACCTACGAGCAGTACTTC. It codes for CASSPAGRALTYEQYF.

The chain uses TRBV9 and TRBJ1-5, with 7 bases that match TRBD1. From germline, CDR1 is SGDLS and CDR2 YYNGEE. V was clipped by 0 bases and J by 2 bases; unmatched bases: 2. The CDR3 contains 15 residues. In DNA form, the CDR3 reads TGTGCCAGCAGCGTAGCAGGGGGACGCAATCAGCCCCAGCATTTT. Translation: CASSVAGGRNQPQHF. Together with reference TRBV9 and TRBJ1-5, the CDR3 gives the full variable domain: DSGVTQTPKHLITATGQRVTLRCSPRSGDLSVYWYQQSLDQGLQFLIQYYNGEERAKGNILERFSAQQFPDLHSELNLSSLELGDSALYFCASSVAGGRNQPQHFGDGTRLSIL.